Shown below are 14 T cell receptor beta chains from a single sample sequenced in a study of blood T cell repertoires in COVID-19. Using immunoSEQ multiplex PCR, the repertoire was profiled, and TCRdb retains in-frame clones only, with some absent. The sample holds 200,000 to 250,000 clones, 85% to 90% seen once. Sequencing was done on a sample of peripheral blood. These receptors originate from a man older than 75 with acute or convalescent COVID-19.

The rearrangement uses TRBV30 and TRBJ1-2; D gene uncertain. Germline CDR1 GTSNPN, CDR2 SVGIG (reference sequence). The CDR3 sequence is 14 residues long. Trimming took off 4 bases at V and 1 base at J, with 13 bases between the two ends. The CDR3 loop reads CAWTAVSGNYGYTF. The CDR3 DNA is TGTGCCTGGACGGCCGTATCGGGTAACTATGGCTACACCTTC.

This chain links TRBV29-1 with TRBJ1-1; 7 bases align to TRBD1. J lost 1 base, V lost 0 bases, and 8 bases had no gene match. Germline lookup yields CDR1 SQVTM and CDR2 ANQGSEA. The CDR3 has 16 residues. CDR3 residues: CSVEERQGRANTEAFF. In nucleotides, the CDR3 is TGCAGCGTTGAAGAACGACAGGGAAGGGCGAACACTGAAGCTTTCTTT.

CDR3 coding DNA: TGTGCTAGTGGTTCATCACAGGGGAACACTGAAGCTTTCTTT. This gives the protein CASGSSQGNTEAFF. The chain uses TRBV12-5 and TRBJ1-1; possible D gene TRBD1, 6 bases. The CDR3 has 14 amino acids. Germline V CDR1 and CDR2: LGHNT, FRNRAP. V was clipped by 4 bases and J by 1 base, with 10 bases between them.

V usage is TRBV30 and J usage is TRBJ2-3, with D tentatively TRBD1 (6 bases). The V and J ends lost 0 bases and 2 bases respectively, with 18 bases between them. Germline CDR1 GTSNPN, CDR2 SVGIG (reference sequence). The CDR3 runs to 17 residues. The CDR3 bases are TGTGCCTGGAGTGTAGTGCGGACAGCTATACCCACAGATACGCAGTATTTT. It is translated as CAWSVVRTAIPTDTQYF.

This chain links TRBV27 with TRBJ2-3; no firm D call. Germline CDR1 and CDR2: MNHEY and SMNVEV (reference sequence). The CDR3 runs to 15 residues. V lost 5 bases and J 2 bases, leaving 14 bases between the germline ends. The CDR3 bases are TGTGCCAGCAGTCCAACCCTAATAAACACAGATACGCAGTATTTT. Protein product: CASSPTLINTDTQYF.

The chain links TRBV24-1 to TRBJ2-7, with TRBD1 matching over 10 bases. Per germline, CDR1 KGHDR and CDR2 SFDVKD. V dropped 4 bases and J dropped 0; count of bases not matched to a gene: 5. The CDR3 sequence is 16 residues long. The CDR3 protein is CATSDPGQGTSYEQYF. DNA for the CDR3: TGTGCCACCAGTGACCCGGGACAGGGGACCTCCTACGAGCAGTACTTC.

The chain uses TRBV19 and TRBJ1-6, with a possible D match to TRBD1 (6 bases). Germline CDR1 reads LNHDA; CDR2 reads SQIVND (reference sequence). V was cut by 11 bases and J by 2 bases, with 19 bases left in between. This CDR3 has 16 residues. The CDR3 DNA reads as TGTGCCTCAAGAGGGGGAAGAGGGACCTATAATTCACCCCTCCACTTT. It translates to CASRGGRGTYNSPLHF.

This clone was counted once. The chain uses TRBV14 and TRBJ1-5, with D possibly TRBD1 on 6 matching bases. The length of the CDR3 is 16 residues. Deletions cut 0 bases from V and 3 bases from J, with 12 bases between. CDR1 is SGHDN and CDR2 is FVKESK in the germline V gene. In DNA form, the CDR3 reads TGTGCCAGCAGCCAAGATGGGGGACAACACAATCAGCCCCAGCATTTT. It yields the protein CASSQDGGQHNQPQHF.

J is TRBJ2-7 and V is TRBV5-5; 11 positions match TRBD1. Trimming removed 3 bases from V and 2 bases from J; junction bases left unmatched: 1. This CDR3 contains 14 residues. Germline assignment: CDR1 SGHKS and CDR2 YYEKEE (reference sequence). The CDR3 loop is CASSWGQGAYEQYF. The CDR3 DNA reads as TGTGCCAGCAGCTGGGGACAGGGGGCCTACGAGCAGTACTTC. Supplemented by reference TRBV5-5 and TRBJ2-7, the full variable domain reads DAGVTQSPTHLIKTRGQQVTLRCSPISGHKSVSWYQQVLGQGPQFIFQYYEKEERGRGNFPDRFSARQFPNYSSELNVNALLLGDSALYLCASSWGQGAYEQYFGPGTRLTVT.

The rearrangement uses TRBV3-1 (or the pseudogene TRBV3-2) and TRBJ2-1; 8 nucleotides align to TRBD2. Germline assignment: CDR1 LGHDT and CDR2 YNNKEL (reference sequence). The CDR3 consists of 15 residues. V gave up 1 base and J gave up 12 bases; unmatched junction bases: 11. CDR3 amino acids: CASSQALTTSVLQFF. The CDR3 DNA follows: TGTGCCAGCAGCCAAGCTTTAACGACTAGCGTTTTGCAGTTCTTC.

The chain employs TRBV27 and TRBJ1-2, with 9 bases that match TRBD1. The CDR3 length is 17 residues. Trimming took 0 bases from V and 0 from J; bases not matched to a gene: 5. CDR1 and CDR2 (germline): MNHEY, SMNVEV (reference sequence). The CDR3 DNA follows: TGTGCCAGCAGTTTATCGTGGGACAGGGAAGCTAACTATGGCTACACCTTC. Residues: CASSLSWDREANYGYTF.

The J gene is TRBJ1-5, the V gene TRBV7-9; TRBD1 might be the D (6 bases). In germline, CDR1 is SEHNR, CDR2 FQNEAQ (reference sequence). With 3 bases removed from V and 4 bases from J, the gap between germline ends came to 10 bases. The CDR3 consists of 14 residues. CDR3 DNA sequence: TGTGCCAGCAGCTTTGGACAGTATAATCAGCCCCAGCATTTT. This gives the protein CASSFGQYNQPQHF.

This chain uses TRBV21-1 with TRBJ2-7; the table's D call of TRBD2 was not tested on the DNA. TRBV21-1 is reported as a pseudogene. The CDR3 has 18 residues. The CDR3 here is CASSKGGHQSGPSYEQYF. The CDR3 bases are TGTGCCAGCAGCAAAGGCGGTCACCAAAGCGGCCCCTCCTACGAGCAGTACTTC.

This rearrangement joins TRBV9 to TRBJ2-2; 8 bases agree with TRBD2. V shed 4 bases, J shed 2 bases, and the junction held 13 bases outside the gene matches. The CDR3 covers 18 residues. The germline gives CDR1 SGDLS, CDR2 YYNGEE. In DNA, the CDR3 is TGTGCCAGCAGCCCGCGACTGGCGGGGGGTGGTAACACCGGGGAGCTGTTTTTT. Protein: CASSPRLAGGGNTGELFF.